The sequence of this T cell receptor (beta chain) was determined in a study of blood T cell repertoires in COVID-19. Sequenced by immunoSEQ multiplex PCR; TCRdb stores in-frame clones only, minus some. The sample yields approximately 90,000 clones, about two thirds seen once. J was trimmed by 14 bases and V by 4 bases; bases with no gene match: 6. Germline CDR1 is LGHDT and CDR2 is YNNKEL (reference sequence). The CDR3 runs to 12 residues. This receptor was identified in a woman of 80 years or more with acute or convalescent COVID-19. The V gene is TRBV3-1 (or the pseudogene TRBV3-2), the J gene TRBJ2-4; 9 nucleotides line up with TRBD1. Sequenced input: peripheral blood. DNA of the CDR3: TGTGCCAGCAGCCGCGCACAGGGGGCCAAGTACTTC. The encoded protein is CASSRAQGAKYF.